The 11 T cell receptor beta chains reported below all come from one sample, sequenced in a study of cytomegalovirus exposure and HLA in healthy donors. The PCR had 60 Vbeta and 13 Jbeta primers. This table comes from immunoSEQ multiplex PCR, and its TCRdb copy is limited to in-frame clones, with some not included. The sample includes 150,000 to 200,000 clones, 75% to 85% of them seen just once. The specimen was PBMCs. Receptor source: a woman between 25 and 40 years old in good health and CMV-seropositive.

The CDR3 region has the DNA TGTGCCAGTAGCCGGACAGGGGGCGCCCCCTACGAGCAGTACTTC. Protein: CASSRTGGAPYEQYF. The genes are TRBV19 and TRBJ2-7; 11 bases fit TRBD1. V was clipped by 6 bases and J by 2 bases; unmatched bases: 6. This CDR3 spans 15 amino acids. The germline CDR1 and CDR2 sequences are LNHDA and SQIVND (reference sequence).

The V and J genes are TRBV7-6 and TRBJ2-1; perhaps TRBD2 as D (5 bases). This CDR3 contains 13 residues. From germline, CDR1 is SGHVS and CDR2 FNYEAQ. Between the trimmed V and J ends, which lost 1 base and 8 bases, there was a span of 9 bases. The CDR3 loop reads CASSLVGSDEQFF. The CDR3 DNA is TGTGCCAGCAGCTTAGTAGGTAGCGATGAGCAGTTCTTC. The full variable domain, in which reference TRBV7-6 and TRBJ2-1 provide the parts outside the CDR3, is GAGVSQSPRYKVTKRGQDVALRCDPISGHVSLYWYRQALGQGPEFLTYFNYEAQQDKSGLPNDRFSAERPEGSISTLTIQRTEQRDSAMYRCASSLVGSDEQFFGPGTRLTVL.

V and J are TRBV30 and TRBJ2-7, with D uncertain. Trimming removed 1 base at V and 0 bases at J, with 4 bases between. The CDR3 has 12 residues. In germline, CDR1 is GTSNPN, CDR2 SVGIG (reference sequence). CDR3 protein: CAWSEPSYEQYF. The CDR3 DNA follows: TGTGCCTGGAGTGAGCCCTCCTACGAGCAGTACTTC.

This chain joins TRBV5-1 and TRBJ2-1; D is perhaps TRBD1 (6 bases). The CDR3 totals 13 residues. Trimming stripped 5 bases from V and 7 bases from J, with 13 bases between. Germline values: CDR1 SGHRS, CDR2 YFSETQ. CDR3 amino acids: CASSDRMENEQFF. CDR3 bases: TGCGCCAGCAGTGACAGGATGGAGAATGAGCAGTTCTTC. The entire variable domain, with the rest obtained from reference TRBV5-1 and TRBJ2-1, is as follows: KAGVTQTPRYLIKTRGQQVTLSCSPISGHRSVSWYQQTPGQGLQFLFEYFSETQRNKGNFPGRFSGRQFSNSRSEMNVSTLELGDSALYLCASSDRMENEQFFGPGTRLTVL.

This clone was detected only a few times. The CDR3 DNA is TGTGCCAGCAGCGGGGACAGGGGGCAAGGCTACACCTTC. This translates into CASSGDRGQGYTF. V gene TRBV9 combines with J gene TRBJ1-2; 12 bases align to TRBD1. CDR3 length equals 13 residues. With V trimmed by 3 bases and J by 8 bases, 2 bases remained unmatched. Germline assignment: CDR1 SGDLS and CDR2 YYNGEE.

CDR3 DNA: TGTGCCAGCAGCCAAGATTGGCTAGCGGGAGCCAATGAGCAGTTCTTC. Protein sequence: CASSQDWLAGANEQFF. The V call is TRBV4-2, the J call TRBJ2-1; 10 bases map to TRBD2. This CDR3 contains 16 residues. The J segment lost 6 bases and the V segment lost 0 bases, leaving 5 bases of the junction unmatched. Germline V gene sequence: CDR1 LGHNA, CDR2 YNFKEQ.

The chain employs TRBV2 and TRBJ1-2; 7 bases are a match to TRBD1. Losses at the gene ends were 10 bases for V and 2 bases for J; bases not matched to a gene: 4. The germline V gene encodes CDR1 SNHLY and CDR2 FYNNEI. This CDR3 is 12 amino acids long. This CDR3 reads CATRTGNYGYTF. The CDR3 DNA reads TGTGCCACCAGGACAGGAAACTATGGCTACACCTTC.

The CDR3 bases are TGTGCCAGCAGCTTTTCGACAGGGACGAGCTCTGGAAACACCATATATTTT. Its translation is CASSFSTGTSSGNTIYF. The chain carries TRBV7-8 and TRBJ1-3, with 7 bases matching TRBD1. J was trimmed by 0 bases and V by 3 bases; bases with no gene match: 8. The CDR3 length is 17 residues. Germline V gene sequence: CDR1 SGHVS, CDR2 FQNEAQ. Supplemented by reference TRBV7-8 and TRBJ1-3, the full variable domain reads GAGVSQSPRYKVAKRGQDVALRCDPISGHVSLFWYQQALGQGPEFLTYFQNEAQLDKSGLPSDRFFAERPEGSVSTLKIQRTQQEDSAVYLCASSFSTGTSSGNTIYFGEGSWLTVV.

The rearrangement links TRBV18 to TRBJ2-7, with D maybe TRBD1 (5 bases). Germline V gene lookup returns CDR1 KGHSH and CDR2 LQKENI. The CDR3 spans 15 residues. V lost 2 bases to trimming and J lost 1 base, with 12 bases between them. The DNA of the CDR3 is TGTGCCAGCTCACCATCGCAGGGTGAGTCCTACGAGCAGTACTTC. The encoded protein is CASSPSQGESYEQYF.

This clone came up once. The genes are TRBV28 and TRBJ2-5; tentative D call: TRBD2 (7 bases). Germline values: CDR1 MDHEN, CDR2 SYDVKM. V lost 9 bases and J 4 bases, leaving 27 bases between the germline ends. This CDR3 comprises 17 residues. CDR3 sequence: CASSPWPGGQGRETQYF. The CDR3 region has the DNA TGTGCCAGTAGTCCCTGGCCGGGGGGCCAAGGACGAGAGACCCAGTACTTC. The complete variable domain, with remaining parts taken from reference TRBV28 and TRBJ2-5, reads DVKVTQSSRYLVKRTGEKVFLECVQDMDHENMFWYRQDPGLGLRLIYFSYDVKMKEKGDIPEGYSVSREKKERFSLILESASTNQTSMYLCASSPWPGGQGRETQYFGPGTRLLVL.

This chain connects TRBV5-1 to TRBJ1-1; D uncertain. V shed 0 bases and J shed 2 bases, with 11 bases lying between them. The V gene's germline CDR1 is SGHRS and CDR2 YFSETQ. There are 15 residues in the CDR3. This CDR3 reads CASSLESQLNTEAFF. CDR3 bases: TGCGCCAGCAGCTTGGAAAGCCAATTAAACACTGAAGCTTTCTTT.